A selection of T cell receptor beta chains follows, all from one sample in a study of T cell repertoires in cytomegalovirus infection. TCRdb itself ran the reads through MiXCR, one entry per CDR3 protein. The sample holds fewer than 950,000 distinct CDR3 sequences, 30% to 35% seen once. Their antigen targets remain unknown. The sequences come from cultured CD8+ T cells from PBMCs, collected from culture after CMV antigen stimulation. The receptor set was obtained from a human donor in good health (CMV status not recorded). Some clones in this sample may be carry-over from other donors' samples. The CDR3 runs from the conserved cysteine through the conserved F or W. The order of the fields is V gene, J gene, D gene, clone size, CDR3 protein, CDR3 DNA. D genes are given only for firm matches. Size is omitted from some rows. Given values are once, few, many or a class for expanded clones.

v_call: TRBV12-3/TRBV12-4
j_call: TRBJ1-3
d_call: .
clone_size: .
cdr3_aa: CASSSRRDTIYF
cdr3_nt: TGTGCCAGCAGTTCCCGAAGGGACACCATATATTTT

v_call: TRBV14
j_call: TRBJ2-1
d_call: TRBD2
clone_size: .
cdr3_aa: CASSPHAGGLDEQFF
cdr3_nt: TGTGCCAGCAGCCCTCACGCGGGGGGCTTGGATGAGCAGTTCTTC

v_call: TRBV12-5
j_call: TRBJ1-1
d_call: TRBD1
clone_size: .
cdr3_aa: CASDPPGQGVTEAFF
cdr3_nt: TGTGCTAGTGACCCACCGGGACAGGGAGTTACTGAAGCTTTCTTT

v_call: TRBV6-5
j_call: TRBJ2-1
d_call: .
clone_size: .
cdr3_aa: CATTTGSRYNEQFF
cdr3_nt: TGTGCCACCACAACGGGGTCACGCTACAATGAGCAGTTCTTC

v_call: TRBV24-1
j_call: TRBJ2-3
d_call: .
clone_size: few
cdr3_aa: CATSDLRSTDTQYF
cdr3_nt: TGTGCCACCAGTGATTTGCGAAGCACAGATACGCAGTATTTT

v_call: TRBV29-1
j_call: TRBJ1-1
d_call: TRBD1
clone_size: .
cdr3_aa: CSVDPLLGTGGTEAFF
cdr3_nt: TGCAGCGTTGATCCCCTTCTTGGGACAGGAGGGACTGAAGCTTTCTTT

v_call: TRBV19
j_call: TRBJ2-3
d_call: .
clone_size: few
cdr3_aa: CASSIAALSTDTQYF
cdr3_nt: TGTGCCAGTAGTATAGCGGCCCTTAGCACAGATACGCAGTATTTT

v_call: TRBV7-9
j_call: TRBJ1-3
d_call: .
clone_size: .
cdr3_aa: CASSLADSLSGNTIYF
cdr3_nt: TGTGCCAGCAGCTTAGCAGACAGCCTCTCTGGAAACACCATATATTTT

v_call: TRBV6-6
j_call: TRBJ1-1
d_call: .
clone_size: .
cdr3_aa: CASSYVSDTEAFF
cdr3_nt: TGTGCCAGCAGTTATGTATCGGACACTGAAGCTTTCTTT

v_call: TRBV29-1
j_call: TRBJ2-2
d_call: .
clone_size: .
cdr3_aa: CSVEDIQGNTGELFF
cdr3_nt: TGCAGCGTTGAAGATATACAGGGGAACACCGGGGAGCTGTTTTTT

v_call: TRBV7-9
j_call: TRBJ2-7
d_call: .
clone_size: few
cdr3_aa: CASSFPVDTTTYEQYF
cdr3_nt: TGTGCCAGCAGTTTCCCGGTGGACACCACCACCTACGAGCAGTACTTC

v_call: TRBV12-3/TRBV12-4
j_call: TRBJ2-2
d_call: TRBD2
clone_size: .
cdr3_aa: CANSFGLAGGPHGELFF
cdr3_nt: TGTGCCAACAGTTTTGGGCTAGCGGGGGGTCCGCACGGGGAGCTGTTTTTT

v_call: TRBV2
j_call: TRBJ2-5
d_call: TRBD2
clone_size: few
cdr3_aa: CACPGLAGARQTQYF
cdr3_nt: TGTGCCTGCCCGGGACTAGCGGGGGCCCGCCAGACCCAGTACTTC

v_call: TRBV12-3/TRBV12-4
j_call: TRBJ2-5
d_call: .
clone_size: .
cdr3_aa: CASSSIGGAETQYF
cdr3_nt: TGTGCCAGCAGTTCCATAGGGGGGGCCGAGACCCAGTACTTC

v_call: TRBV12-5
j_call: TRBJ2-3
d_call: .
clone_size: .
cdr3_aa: CASGPSRAHTQYF
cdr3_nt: TGTGCTAGTGGTCCCTCCCGGGCTCATACGCAGTATTTT

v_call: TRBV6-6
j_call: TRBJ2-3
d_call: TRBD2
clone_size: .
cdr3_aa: CASSYRPPAGGHTSTDTQYF
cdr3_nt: TGTGCCAGCAGTTATCGGCCCCCAGCGGGGGGTCATACTAGCACAGATACGCAGTATTTT

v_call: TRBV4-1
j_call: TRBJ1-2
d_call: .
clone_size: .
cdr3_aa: CTSSQERQVVHGYTF
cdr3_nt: TGCACCAGCAGCCAAGAAAGGCAGGTCGTTCATGGCTACACCTTC

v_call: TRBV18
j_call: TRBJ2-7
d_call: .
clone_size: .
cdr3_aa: CASSPQVGLNEQYF
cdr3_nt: TGTGCCAGCTCACCACAGGTCGGATTAAACGAGCAGTACTTC

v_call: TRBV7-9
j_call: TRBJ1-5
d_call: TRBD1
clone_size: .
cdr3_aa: CASSSRTGDSNQPQHF
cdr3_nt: TGTGCCAGCAGCTCACGGACAGGGGATAGCAATCAGCCCCAGCATTTT

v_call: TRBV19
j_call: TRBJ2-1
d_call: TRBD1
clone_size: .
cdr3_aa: CATSNKGANEQFF
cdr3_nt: TGTGCTACCAGTAATAAGGGGGCAAATGAGCAGTTCTTC

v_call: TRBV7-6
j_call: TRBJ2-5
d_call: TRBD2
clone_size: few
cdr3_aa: CASSEGLAGFQETQYF
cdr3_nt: TGTGCCAGCAGCGAGGGACTAGCGGGGTTCCAAGAGACCCAGTACTTC

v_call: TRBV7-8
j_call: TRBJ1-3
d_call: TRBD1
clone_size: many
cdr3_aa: CASSLYGTGGTGNTIYF
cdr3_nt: TGTGCCAGCAGCTTATACGGGACAGGGGGGACTGGAAACACCATATATTTT

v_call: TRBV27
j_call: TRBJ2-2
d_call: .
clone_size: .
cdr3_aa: CASKSQLMNTGELFF
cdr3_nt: TGTGCCAGCAAATCGCAGTTGATGAACACCGGGGAGCTGTTTTTT

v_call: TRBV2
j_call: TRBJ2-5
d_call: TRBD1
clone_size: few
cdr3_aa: CASSAGTGVGETQYF
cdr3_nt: TGTGCCAGCAGTGCAGGGACAGGGGTTGGGGAGACCCAGTACTTC

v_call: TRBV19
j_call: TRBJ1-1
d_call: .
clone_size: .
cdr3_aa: CASSIIGGTEAFF
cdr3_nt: TGTGCCAGTAGTATTATTGGAGGGACTGAAGCTTTCTTT

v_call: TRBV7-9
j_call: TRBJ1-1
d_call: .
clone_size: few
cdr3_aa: CASSSEGVAFF
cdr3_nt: TGTGCCAGCAGCTCGGAGGGCGTAGCTTTCTTT

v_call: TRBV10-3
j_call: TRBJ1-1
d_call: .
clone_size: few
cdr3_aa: CAISKTGPGTEAFF
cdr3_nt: TGTGCCATCAGTAAGACAGGCCCGGGGACTGAAGCTTTCTTT

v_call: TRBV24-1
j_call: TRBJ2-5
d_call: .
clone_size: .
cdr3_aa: CATSNWGLETQYF
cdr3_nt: TGTGCCACCAGTAATTGGGGGTTAGAGACCCAGTACTTC

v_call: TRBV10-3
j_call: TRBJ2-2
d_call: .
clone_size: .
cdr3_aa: CAIRGGAMGTGELFF
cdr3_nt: TGTGCCATCAGAGGGGGAGCCATGGGGACCGGGGAGCTGTTTTTT

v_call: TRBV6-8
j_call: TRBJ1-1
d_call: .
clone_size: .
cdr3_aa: CASSQWDQNTEAFF
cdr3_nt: TGTGCCAGCAGTCAATGGGACCAGAACACTGAAGCTTTCTTT

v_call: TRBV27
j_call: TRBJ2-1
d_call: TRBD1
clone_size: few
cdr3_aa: CASCRGFVSYNEQFF
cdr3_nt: TGTGCCAGCTGCAGGGGGTTTGTCTCCTACAATGAGCAGTTCTTC

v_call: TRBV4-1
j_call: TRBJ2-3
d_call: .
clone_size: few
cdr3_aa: CASSQWAGGNTDTQYF
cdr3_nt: TGCGCCAGCAGCCAATGGGCTGGAGGAAACACAGATACGCAGTATTTT

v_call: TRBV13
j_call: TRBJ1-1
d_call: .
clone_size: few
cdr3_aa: CASSLTQWRNTEAFF
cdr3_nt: TGTGCCAGCAGCTTAACGCAGTGGAGGAACACTGAAGCTTTCTTT

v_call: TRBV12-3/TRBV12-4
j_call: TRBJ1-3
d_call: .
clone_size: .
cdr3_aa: CASSPLLGRSSGNTIYF
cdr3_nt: TGTGCCAGCAGTCCGCTACTGGGACGGAGCTCTGGAAACACCATATATTTT

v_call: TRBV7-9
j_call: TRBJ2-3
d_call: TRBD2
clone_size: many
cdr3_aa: CASSLGTSGTDTQYF
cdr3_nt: TGTGCCAGCAGCTTAGGGACTAGCGGCACAGATACGCAGTATTTT

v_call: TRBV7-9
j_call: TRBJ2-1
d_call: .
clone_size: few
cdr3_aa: CASSLGGVPLNEQFF
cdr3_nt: TGTGCCAGCAGCTTAGGTGGTGTCCCCCTAAATGAGCAGTTCTTC

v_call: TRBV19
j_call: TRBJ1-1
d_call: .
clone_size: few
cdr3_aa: CASSIDLARGSTEAFF
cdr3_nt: TGTGCCAGTAGTATAGACCTCGCTCGGGGGAGCACTGAAGCTTTCTTT

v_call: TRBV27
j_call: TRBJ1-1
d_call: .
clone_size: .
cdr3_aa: CASSSLQENTEAFF
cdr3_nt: TGTGCCAGCAGTTCATTACAGGAGAACACTGAAGCTTTCTTT

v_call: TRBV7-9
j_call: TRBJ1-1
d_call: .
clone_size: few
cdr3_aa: CATNGGTGGTEAFF
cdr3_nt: TGTGCCACCAACGGGGGGACGGGAGGGACTGAAGCTTTCTTT

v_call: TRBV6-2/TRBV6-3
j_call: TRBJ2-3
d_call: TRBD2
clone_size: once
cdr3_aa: CASTTRLADEDTQYF
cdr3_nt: TGTGCCAGCACCACCAGGCTAGCGGACGAAGATACGCAGTATTTT